This entry lists 23 T cell receptor beta chains sequenced from one sample in a study of early T cells in non-severe SARS-CoV-2 infection. One entry per CDR3 protein results from TCRdb running MiXCR on the 5' RACE reads. The sample yields 40,000 to 50,000 distinct CDR3 sequences, roughly 11% seen once. The specimen sequenced was whole blood. These receptors came from an adult who was a healthcare worker with PCR-confirmed SARS-CoV-2 infection or an uninfected control (not recorded which).

In its sample, this clonotype was seen a few times. The chain recombines TRBV18 with TRBJ1-1; the D is unclear. Germline loops: CDR1 KGHSH, CDR2 LQKENI. The CDR3 runs 13 residues. V lost 3 bases and J 1 base, leaving 6 bases between the germline ends. The DNA for the CDR3 is TGTGCCAGCTCACCGAAGACGAACACTGAAGCTTTCTTT. Translating it yields CASSPKTNTEAFF.

The rearrangement uses TRBV28 and TRBJ2-5; D gene ambiguous. Trimming pared 6 bases from V and 1 base from J, leaving 12 bases between. The CDR3 has 14 residues. Germline V gives CDR1 MDHEN, CDR2 SYDVKM. DNA for the CDR3: TGTGCCAGCAGCGTACACAGCACCCAAGAGACCCAGTACTTC. Translating gives CASSVHSTQETQYF.

The V gene is TRBV5-1, the J gene TRBJ2-7, with D unclear. The length of the CDR3 is 14 residues. V gave up 0 bases and J gave up 3 bases, with 10 bases separating them. Germline CDR1 reads SGHRS; CDR2 reads YFSETQ. CDR3 nucleotide sequence: TGCGCCAGCAGCTTGGCCACGGCTCACTACGAGCAGTACTTC. Protein sequence: CASSLATAHYEQYF.

This clonotype was recorded at least ten times. The chain employs TRBV4-3 and TRBJ1-2, with D uncertain. The CDR3 covers 15 residues. Trimming removed 1 base at V and 1 base at J, with 10 bases between. The germline V gene encodes CDR1 LGHNA and CDR2 YSLEER. The CDR3: CASSQGTTLNYGYTF. DNA of the CDR3: TGCGCCAGCAGCCAAGGAACAACACTTAACTATGGCTACACCTTC.

This clonotype has ten or more counts. The V call is TRBV29-1, the J call TRBJ1-2; no definite D call. The V end was cut by 3 bases, the J end by 8 bases, with 10 bases between. The CDR3 covers 11 residues. Germline V CDR1 and CDR2: SQVTM, ANQGSEA. DNA of the CDR3: TGCAGCGTTGACGGGAGGGAGGGCTACACCTTC. Residues: CSVDGREGYTF.

This clonotype turned up a few times. The chain is built from TRBV7-9 and TRBJ2-1; tentative D call: TRBD1 (5 bases). Between the trimmed V and J ends, which lost 0 bases and 7 bases, there was a span of 10 bases. The germline gives CDR1 SEHNR, CDR2 FQNEAQ (reference sequence). The CDR3 extends over 14 amino acids. The CDR3 DNA follows: TGTGCCAGCAGCTTAGCAAAGGGGTCGAATGAGCAGTTCTTC. Encoded protein: CASSLAKGSNEQFF.

The chain is built from TRBV6-2 or TRBV6-3 and TRBJ1-5, with a possible D match to TRBD1 (5 bases). V shed 10 bases and J shed 0 bases, with 13 bases lying between them. Germline assignment: CDR1 MNHEY and CDR2 SVGEGT. The CDR3 spans 14 residues. The CDR3 here is CATRQLRSNQPQHF. The CDR3 nucleotides are TGTGCCACCAGACAGCTACGTAGCAATCAGCCCCAGCATTTT.

This clonotype has a count of ten or more. The chain has TRBV10-3 and TRBJ2-7, with TRBD2 as a possible D gene (6 bases). Germline V gene data show CDR1 as ENHRY and CDR2 as SYGVKD. The CDR3 covers 13 residues. Trimming cost V 3 bases and J 6 bases, with 12 bases left between them. CDR3 protein: CAISDGGRGEQYF. CDR3 coding DNA: TGTGCCATCAGTGATGGAGGGAGAGGCGAGCAGTACTTC.

This clonotype was seen a few times. The chain uses TRBV18 and TRBJ2-1, with unresolved D. CDR1 is KGHSH and CDR2 is LQKENI in the germline V gene. V was cut by 3 bases and J by 1 base, with 10 bases left in between. This CDR3 spans 15 amino acids. This chain's CDR3 is CASSPQQRSYNEQFF. The CDR3 DNA is TGTGCCAGCTCACCTCAGCAGAGGTCCTACAATGAGCAGTTCTTC. The whole variable domain, remainder taken from reference TRBV18 and TRBJ2-1, is NAGVMQNPRHLVRRRGQEARLRCSPMKGHSHVYWYRQLPEEGLKFMVYLQKENIIDESGMPKERFSAEFPKEGPSILRIQQVVRGDSAAYFCASSPQQRSYNEQFFGPGTRLTVL.

The table lists this clonotype with many counts. This rearrangement joins TRBV7-2 to TRBJ2-3, with a weak D call TRBD2 (5 bases). Trimming took 2 bases from V and 1 from J, leaving 16 bases between them. Germline V gives CDR1 SGHTA, CDR2 FQGNSA. The CDR3 runs to 17 residues. DNA for the CDR3: TGTGCCAGCAGCTTATGGAGGTCTTCTGGGGGCACAGATACGCAGTATTTT. Translating it yields CASSLWRSSGGTDTQYF.

There are many counts of this clonotype. This chain uses TRBV28 with TRBJ1-5; D not resolved. CDR3 length: 13 residues. V was clipped by 5 bases and J by 7 bases, with 12 bases between them. Per the germline V gene, CDR1 is MDHEN and CDR2 is SYDVKM. The CDR3 coding sequence is TGTGCCAGCAGTATACTGGGGAGCCAGCCCCAGCATTTT. It codes for CASSILGSQPQHF.

Of note for this clonotype: A much larger clonotype is one base distant, so this may be a read error. CDR3 protein: CAISARAGTVDGVQSF. Here the CDR3 DNA reads TGTGCCATCAGTGCCCGCGCCGGGACAGTAGACGGAGTGCAGTCCTTC. V gene TRBV10-3 combines with J gene TRBJ2-1; 7 nucleotides agree with TRBD1. The CDR3 spans 16 residues. CDR1 is ENHRY, CDR2 SYGVKD, per germline.

This clonotype has at least ten counts. This chain uses TRBV12-3 or TRBV12-4 with TRBJ1-1; weak D call: TRBD1 (6 bases). This CDR3 is built from 15 residues. With 0 bases removed from V and 1 base from J, the gap between germline ends came to 9 bases. CDR3 sequence (DNA): TGTGCCAGCAGTTTAGCGCAGGGGACGAACACTGAAGCTTTCTTT. The encoded protein is CASSLAQGTNTEAFF.

This clonotype was found a few times. The chain is built from TRBV11-3 and TRBJ2-1, with D tentatively TRBD2 (6 bases). Germline V lookup: CDR1 SGHNT, CDR2 YENEEA. The CDR3 sequence is 18 residues long. The V end was cut by 5 bases, the J end by 7 bases, with 27 bases between. CDR3 sequence: CASSTRTHSGELRNEQFF. In DNA form, the CDR3 reads TGTGCCAGCAGCACCAGAACCCACTCGGGAGAACTAAGAAATGAGCAGTTCTTC.

This clonotype was seen at least ten times. The chain recombines TRBV25-1 with TRBJ2-1; TRBD2 matches 10 bases. This CDR3 comprises 13 residues. Germline V lookup: CDR1 MGHDK, CDR2 SYGVNS. With V trimmed by 8 bases and J by 12 bases, 10 bases remained unmatched. CDR3 region: CASEGLAGVGQFF. The CDR3 DNA reads as TGTGCCAGCGAGGGGCTAGCGGGAGTCGGGCAGTTCTTC.

This clonotype was recorded at least ten times. This chain connects TRBV20-1 to TRBJ1-4; 9 bases fit TRBD1. V trimming: 0 bases; J trimming: 7 bases; junction bases outside the gene matches: 9. Per germline, CDR1 DFQATT and CDR2 SNEGSKA (reference sequence). The CDR3 is 16 residues long. CDR3 in amino acids: CSARDPGGQGGEKLFF. The CDR3, as DNA: TGCAGTGCTAGAGATCCAGGGGGACAGGGTGGTGAAAAACTGTTTTTT.

This clonotype has ten or more counts. The rearrangement uses TRBV28 and TRBJ2-7; 9 bases match TRBD2. The germline gives CDR1 MDHEN, CDR2 SYDVKM. The CDR3 is 15 amino acids. V was clipped by 4 bases and J by 0 bases; unmatched bases: 4. The CDR3 protein is CASSSLSGSSYEQYF. The CDR3 nucleotides read TGTGCCAGCAGTTCGCTTAGCGGGAGCTCCTACGAGCAGTACTTC.

The rearrangement uses TRBV11-2 and TRBJ2-2; the D gene is possibly TRBD1 (5 bases). The V gene's germline CDR1 is SGHAT and CDR2 FQNNGV. V was shortened by 1 base and J by 4 bases, with 7 bases between the two germline ends. The CDR3 has 14 residues. DNA of the CDR3: TGTGCCAGCAGCTTAGTTACAGGCACCGGGGAGCTGTTTTTT. Amino acid sequence: CASSLVTGTGELFF.

V is TRBV25-1 and J is TRBJ2-1, with D perhaps matching TRBD1 or TRBD2 (5 bases each). CDR3 size: 15 residues. Germline V gene data show CDR1 as MGHDK and CDR2 as SYGVNS. Trimming took 6 bases from V and 10 from J, leaving 22 bases between them. DNA of the CDR3: TGTGCCAGCAGCCCCGGGACCTCAATATGGGGCGAGCAGTTCTTC. Protein product: CASSPGTSIWGEQFF.

The sample holds a few counts of this clonotype. The chain links TRBV29-1 to TRBJ1-1; perhaps TRBD1 as D (6 bases). The ends were cut back, 4 bases at V and 4 bases at J, with 16 bases in the middle. The CDR3 covers 14 residues. Per germline, CDR1 SQVTM and CDR2 ANQGSEA. The DNA of the CDR3 is TGCAGCGTTGTGGCCCAACAGGGTTTCACTGAAGCTTTCTTT. Its translation: CSVVAQQGFTEAFF.

This clonotype was seen at least ten times. CDR3 residues: CASIEGISGELFF. The CDR3 DNA sequence: TGTGCCAGCATCGAGGGGATTTCCGGGGAGCTGTTTTTT. The J gene is TRBJ2-2, the V gene TRBV6-1; D assignment may be TRBD1 or TRBD2 (5 bases each). Deletions cut 7 bases from V and 6 bases from J, with 12 bases between. CDR1 is MNHNS and CDR2 is SASEGT in the germline V gene. This CDR3 is built from 13 residues.

The chain has TRBV28 and TRBJ2-1; D may be TRBD2 (6 bases). Germline CDR1 reads MDHEN; CDR2 reads SYDVKM. V shed 6 bases and J shed 9 bases, with 12 bases lying between them. The CDR3 is made up of 12 amino acids. Written as DNA, the CDR3 is TGTGCCAGCAGCAAACTAGCTCTTGAGCAGTTCTTC. This sequence encodes CASSKLALEQFF.

The table lists this clonotype with many counts. The V call is TRBV6-6, the J call TRBJ1-5; 10 nucleotides agree with TRBD1. Germline CDR1 is MNHNY and CDR2 is SVGAGI (reference sequence). Germline trimming cut 5 bases from V and 4 bases from J; bases unmatched to any gene: 8. The CDR3 length is 16 residues. CDR3 DNA sequence: TGTGCCAGCAGTGAGGGACAGGGGCGAAATAATCAGCCCCAGCATTTT. Its protein is CASSEGQGRNNQPQHF.